The clone carrying this T cell receptor (beta chain) occurred many times. What it binds is unknown. The data were taken from a study of T cells after yellow fever vaccination. Overall study findings and caveats: Once the booster was given, most primary-vaccination clones reappeared, at approximately 97% for CD4 and 88% for CD8. Weaker overall, the secondary response nonetheless peaked faster (day 5 versus 15). Just a small share of clonotypes turned up in the CD4 compartment as well as the CD8 compartment.

A universal primer site and UMIs were added as TCR cDNA was made by 5'RACE template switching. Via MiXCR, TCRdb re-called the 5' RACE reads, giving one row per CDR3 protein. Found here are 300,000 or so distinct CDR3 sequences, approximately 3.9% of them singletons; the top ten hold roughly 26%. The CDR3 length is 15 residues. J lost 4 bases, V lost 4 bases, and 8 bases had no gene match. Germline V lookup: CDR1 SGHNT, CDR2 YYREEE (reference sequence). The rearrangement joins TRBV5-4 to TRBJ2-7; 10 bases agree with TRBD2. The source material was PBMCs, sampled 5 days after the yellow fever booster vaccination. The TCR sequence derives from a man between 18 and 29 years old who received the YFV17D yellow fever vaccine. This chain's CDR3 is CASSLAGDRQYEQYF. In DNA form, the CDR3 reads TGTGCCAGCAGCCTAGCGGGGGACCGTCAGTACGAGCAGTACTTC.